This TCR beta chain was sequenced for a study of cytomegalovirus exposure and HLA in healthy donors. Germline loops: CDR1 SEHNR, CDR2 FQNEAQ (reference sequence). This CDR3 spans 14 amino acids. V shed 4 bases, J shed 8 bases, and the junction held 7 bases outside the gene matches. PCR used 60 Vbeta primers and 13 Jbeta primers. The table came from immunoSEQ multiplex PCR; TCRdb's copy has only in-frame clones and leaves some out. Counted here are some 150,000 clones, 64% occurring once; the ten biggest clones make up around 2.9%. Sequencing was done on a sample of PBMCs. The sequence came from a woman younger than 45 in good health and CMV-seropositive. The chain employs TRBV7-9 and TRBJ1-1, with 10 bases identical to TRBD1. The CDR3 region has the DNA TGTGCCAGCAGCTCTAGACAGGGGGCCGTAGAAGCTTTCTTT. It yields the protein CASSSRQGAVEAFF.